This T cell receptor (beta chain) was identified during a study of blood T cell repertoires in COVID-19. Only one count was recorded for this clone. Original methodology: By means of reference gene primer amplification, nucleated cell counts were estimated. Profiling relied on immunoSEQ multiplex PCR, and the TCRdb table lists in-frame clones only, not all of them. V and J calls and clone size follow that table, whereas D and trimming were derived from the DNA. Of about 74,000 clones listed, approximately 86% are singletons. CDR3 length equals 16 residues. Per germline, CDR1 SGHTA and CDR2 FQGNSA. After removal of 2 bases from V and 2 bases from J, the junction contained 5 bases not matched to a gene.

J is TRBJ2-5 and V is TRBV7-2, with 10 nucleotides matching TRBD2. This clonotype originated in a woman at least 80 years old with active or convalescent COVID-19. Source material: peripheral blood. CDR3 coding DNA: TGTGCCAGCAGCTTATCTAGCGGGAGCGGACAAGAGACCCAGTACTTC. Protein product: CASSLSSGSGQETQYF.